The present TCR beta chain was sequenced within a study of tumor and adjacent non-tumor tissue in lung cancer. Whole-study context: On average, productive TCRbeta reads reached 4 million to 4.5 million per sample. Study outcomes and limitations: Tumor repertoires had a smaller top 100 clone share than normal lung.

Germline loops: CDR1 SEHNR, CDR2 FQNEAQ (reference sequence). The CDR3 runs 13 residues. Details on this clonotype: The target antigen is unknown. A read error may account for a junction end that differs from germline.

No cell sorting was done before RNA was extracted from the tissue. Distant lung tissue was collected more than 3 cm away from the tumor edge. The library came from three nested PCR rounds adapted from ARM-PCR protocols. MiXCR, run by TCRdb on the multiplex PCR reads, gives a single entry per CDR3 protein. The table has some 80,000 distinct CDR3 sequences, approximately 81% seen once. V is TRBV7-9 and J is TRBJ2-5; D is perhaps TRBD1 (6 bases). This TCR derives from a man in his 60s with non-small cell lung cancer. Material: distant non-tumor lung tissue. The CDR3 DNA reads as TGTGCCAGCAGGGACAGATTGCAAGAAACCCAGTACTTC. Encoded protein: CASRDRLQETQYF. Combining the CDR3 with reference TRBV7-9 and TRBJ2-5 gives the whole variable domain DTGVSQNPRHKITKRGQNVTFRCDPISEHNRLYWYRQTLGQGPEFLTYFQNEAQLEKSRLLSDRFSAERPKGSFSTLEIQRTEQGDSAMYLCASRDRLQETQYFGPGTRLLVL.